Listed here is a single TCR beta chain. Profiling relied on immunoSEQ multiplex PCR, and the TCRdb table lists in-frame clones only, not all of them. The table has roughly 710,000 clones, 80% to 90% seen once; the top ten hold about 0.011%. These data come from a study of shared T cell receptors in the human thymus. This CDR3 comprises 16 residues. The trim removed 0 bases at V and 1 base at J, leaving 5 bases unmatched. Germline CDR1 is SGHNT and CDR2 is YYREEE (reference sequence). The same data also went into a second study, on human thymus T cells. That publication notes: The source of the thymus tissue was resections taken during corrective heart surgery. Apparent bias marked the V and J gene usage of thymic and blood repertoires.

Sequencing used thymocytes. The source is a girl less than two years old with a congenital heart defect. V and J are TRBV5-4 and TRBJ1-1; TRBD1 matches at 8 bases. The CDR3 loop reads CASSLAWTGTNTEAFF. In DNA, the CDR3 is TGTGCCAGCAGCTTGGCTTGGACAGGGACGAACACTGAAGCTTTCTTT.